This TCR beta chain came from a study of blood T cell repertoires in COVID-19. Study information: T cells, B-cell-depleted T cells, or PBMCs supplied cDNA or gDNA.

Germline CDR1 and CDR2: LGHNA and YSLEER. CDR3 size: 14 residues. The V gene end was trimmed by 4 bases and the J gene end by 6 bases; junction bases not matched to a gene: 4. This clone has more than one count but fewer than ten. As originally analysed: Amplified reference gene primers provided the basis for estimating nucleated cell counts. Data came from immunoSEQ multiplex PCR; TCRdb stores just in-frame clones and leaves some out. Clone size and the V and J calls come from that table; the DNA yielded D and trimming. The sample contains 200,000 or so clones, roughly 80% of which appear only once. The chain employs TRBV4-3 and TRBJ2-4; TRBD2 aligns across 9 bases. Sequencing used peripheral blood. The TCR comes from a man in his 60s with active or convalescent COVID-19. The CDR3 bases are TGCGCCAGCAGCCCCGGGACTAGCACAAACATTCAGTACTTC. This translates into CASSPGTSTNIQYF.